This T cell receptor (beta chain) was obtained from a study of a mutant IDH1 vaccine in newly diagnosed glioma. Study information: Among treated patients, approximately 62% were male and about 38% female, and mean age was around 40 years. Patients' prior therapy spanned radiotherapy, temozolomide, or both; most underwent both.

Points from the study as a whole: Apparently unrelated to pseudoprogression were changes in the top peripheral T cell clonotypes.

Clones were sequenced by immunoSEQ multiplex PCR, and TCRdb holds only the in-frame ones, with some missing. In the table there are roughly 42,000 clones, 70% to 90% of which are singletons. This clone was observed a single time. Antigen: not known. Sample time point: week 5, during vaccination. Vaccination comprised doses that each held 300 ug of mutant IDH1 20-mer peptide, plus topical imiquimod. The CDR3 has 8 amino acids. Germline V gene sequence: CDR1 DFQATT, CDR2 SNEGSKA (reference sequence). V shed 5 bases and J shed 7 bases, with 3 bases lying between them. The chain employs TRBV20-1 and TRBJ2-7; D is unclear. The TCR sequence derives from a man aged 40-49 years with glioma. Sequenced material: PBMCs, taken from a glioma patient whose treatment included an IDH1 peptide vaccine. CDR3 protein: CSAGEQYF. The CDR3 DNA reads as TGCAGTGCTGGGGAGCAGTACTTC.